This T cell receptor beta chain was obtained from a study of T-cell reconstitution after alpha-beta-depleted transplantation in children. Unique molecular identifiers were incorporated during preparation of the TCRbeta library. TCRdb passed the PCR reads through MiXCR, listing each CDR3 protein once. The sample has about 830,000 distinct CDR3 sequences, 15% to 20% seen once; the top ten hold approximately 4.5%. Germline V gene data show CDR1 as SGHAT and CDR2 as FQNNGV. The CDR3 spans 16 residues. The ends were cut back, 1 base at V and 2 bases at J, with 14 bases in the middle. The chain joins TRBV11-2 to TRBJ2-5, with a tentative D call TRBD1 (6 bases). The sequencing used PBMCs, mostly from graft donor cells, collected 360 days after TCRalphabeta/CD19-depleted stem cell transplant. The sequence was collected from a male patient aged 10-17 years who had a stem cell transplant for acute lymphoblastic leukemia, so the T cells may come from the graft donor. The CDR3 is CASSLGWAGAQETQYF. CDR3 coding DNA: TGTGCCAGCAGCTTAGGATGGGCAGGGGCACAAGAGACCCAGTACTTC.